Listed here are 29 T cell receptor beta chains from one sample, sequenced in a study of T cell repertoires in cytomegalovirus infection. TCRdb independently ran MiXCR on the reads; one entry per CDR3 protein. This sample has more than 250,000 distinct CDR3 sequences, with around 25% found just once. For these receptors, no antigen is known. The sequences come from cultured PBMCs, collected from culture after CMV antigen stimulation. The receptors originated from a human donor in good health (CMV status not recorded). Some clones in this sample may be carry-over from other donors' samples.

This clonotype was counted many times. The gene calls are TRBV6-1 and TRBJ2-1; the match to TRBD1 covers 8 bases. The CDR3 length is 14 residues. V shed 5 bases, J shed 6 bases, and the junction held 6 bases outside the gene matches. Germline CDR1 is MNHNS and CDR2 is SASEGT. The CDR3 loop reads CASSITGQGNEQFF. CDR3 sequence (DNA): TGTGCCAGCAGTATTACAGGACAGGGCAATGAGCAGTTCTTC.

The sample holds many counts of this clonotype. This chain links TRBV28 with TRBJ2-2; D remains unclear. Germline V gene sequence: CDR1 MDHEN, CDR2 SYDVKM. V was trimmed by 7 bases and J by 5 bases, leaving 8 bases between them. CDR3 length equals 12 residues. CDR3 region: CASKVNTGELFF. Here the CDR3 DNA reads TGTGCCAGCAAGGTCAATACCGGGGAGCTGTTTTTT.

The CDR3 is CASSSTGTAGETQYF. The CDR3 nucleotides read TGTGCCAGCAGTAGCACCGGGACCGCCGGAGAGACCCAGTACTTC. This rearrangement joins TRBV25-1 to TRBJ2-5, with D possibly being TRBD1 or TRBD2 (5 bases each). Trimming took 5 bases from V and 4 from J, leaving 17 bases between them. Per the germline V gene, CDR1 is MGHDK and CDR2 is SYGVNS. This CDR3 spans 15 amino acids.

This chain links TRBV7-9 with TRBJ2-3; 7 positions match TRBD2. V lost 3 bases, J lost 6 bases, and 9 bases stayed unmatched. Per germline, CDR1 SEHNR and CDR2 FQNEAQ (reference sequence). The CDR3 covers 15 residues. The CDR3 sequence: CASSFPGGVLDTQYF. DNA for the CDR3: TGTGCCAGCAGCTTCCCGGGAGGCGTCCTCGATACGCAGTATTTT.

This chain joins TRBV27 and TRBJ2-1, with a possible D match to TRBD1 (6 bases). V was shortened by 1 base and J by 0 bases, with 7 bases between the two germline ends. Germline V gives CDR1 MNHEY, CDR2 SMNVEV (reference sequence). The CDR3 is made up of 15 amino acids. DNA of the CDR3: TGTGCCAGCAGTTTATTCAGGGGCTCCTACAATGAGCAGTTCTTC. It translates to CASSLFRGSYNEQFF.

The CDR3 bases are TGTGCCAGCAGCTCGTCGCGGGACCAAGAGACCCAGTACTTC. Protein sequence: CASSSSRDQETQYF. The rearrangement joins TRBV7-2 to TRBJ2-5; a possible D gene is TRBD2 (5 bases). V lost 4 bases and J 0 bases, leaving 9 bases between the germline ends. This CDR3 is built from 14 residues. Germline assignment: CDR1 SGHTA and CDR2 FQGNSA. The whole variable domain, remainder taken from reference TRBV7-2 and TRBJ2-5, is GAGVSQSPSNKVTEKGKDVELRCDPISGHTALYWYRQSLGQGLEFLIYFQGNSAPDKSGLPSDRFSAERTGGSVSTLTIQRTQQEDSAVYLCASSSSRDQETQYFGPGTRLLVL.

This clonotype occurred a few times. The genes are TRBV5-5 and TRBJ2-3; possible D gene TRBD1, 6 bases. The CDR3 contains 16 residues. Trimming removed 3 bases from V and 6 bases from J, with 20 bases in between. CDR1 SGHKS and CDR2 YYEKEE come from the germline V gene (reference sequence). This chain's CDR3 is CASSSKPGHLGDTQYF. In nucleotides, the CDR3 is TGTGCCAGCAGCTCCAAACCGGGACACCTCGGGGATACGCAGTATTTT.

This clonotype was seen more than once but under ten times. The V call is TRBV12-3 or TRBV12-4, the J call TRBJ2-3, with D unclear. Trimming stripped 5 bases from V and 0 bases from J, with 15 bases between. This CDR3 is 16 amino acids long. CDR3 nucleotides: TGTGCCAGCAGTCCCCCTGTGGGTGCTAGCACAGATACGCAGTATTTT. Protein product: CASSPPVGASTDTQYF.

The chain links TRBV7-2 to TRBJ1-3; D is ambiguous. The V gene's germline CDR1 is SGHTA and CDR2 FQGNSA. V was trimmed by 2 bases and J by 1 base, leaving 15 bases between them. This CDR3 spans 17 amino acids. The CDR3: CASSLLSRRGSGNTIYF. In DNA, the CDR3 is TGTGCCAGCAGCTTATTGTCCCGGCGGGGTTCTGGAAACACCATATATTTT.

The chain links TRBV11-3 to TRBJ2-5; the match to TRBD1 covers 8 bases. CDR3 length equals 14 residues. CDR1 and CDR2 (germline): SGHNT, YENEEA. V lost 2 bases and J lost 5; bases outside the gene matches: 4. The CDR3, as DNA: TGTGCCAGCAGCTTATGGACAGGGTCGGAGACCCAGTACTTC. It codes for CASSLWTGSETQYF.

The chain combines TRBV29-1 with TRBJ2-1; D might be TRBD2 (6 bases). There are 11 residues in the CDR3. Germline values: CDR1 SQVTM, CDR2 ANQGSEA. Trimming cost V 5 bases and J 9 bases, with 11 bases left between them. The CDR3 DNA reads TGCAGCGTTAACTGGCGGGGTGAGCAGTTCTTC. Protein: CSVNWRGEQFF.

The genes are TRBV27 and TRBJ1-6; maybe TRBD1 (6 bases). V lost 0 bases, J lost 10 bases, and 19 bases lay in between. The CDR3 runs 17 residues. Germline-derived CDR1 and CDR2 are MNHEY and SMNVEV (reference sequence). The CDR3 reads CASSLSFPGQSLSPLHF. The CDR3 nucleotides are TGTGCCAGCAGTTTATCGTTCCCTGGACAGAGTCTGTCACCCCTCCACTTT.

The chain joins TRBV7-9 to TRBJ2-7; D is perhaps TRBD2 (6 bases). Germline assignment: CDR1 SEHNR and CDR2 FQNEAQ (reference sequence). V dropped 4 bases and J dropped 0 bases, with 13 bases sitting between them. This CDR3 is 15 amino acids long. CDR3 loop: CASSSGPRDSYEQYF. CDR3 DNA: TGTGCCAGCAGCTCCGGGCCGCGGGACTCCTACGAGCAGTACTTC.

This clonotype was observed a few times. The chain is built from TRBV18 and TRBJ1-4; D perhaps matches TRBD1 (5 bases). Germline V gene lookup returns CDR1 KGHSH and CDR2 LQKENI. Trimming took 3 bases from V and 0 from J, leaving 8 bases between them. There are 15 residues in the CDR3. The CDR3 DNA is TGTGCCAGCTCACCGGACACCTCAACTAATGAAAAACTGTTTTTT. It encodes CASSPDTSTNEKLFF.

The chain uses TRBV28 and TRBJ2-5; D unresolved. V was clipped by 2 bases and J by 1 base, with 11 bases between them. The CDR3 contains 15 residues. Germline V CDR1 and CDR2: MDHEN, SYDVKM. CDR3 loop: CASSLRSAIQETQYF. CDR3 sequence (DNA): TGTGCCAGCAGTTTAAGGTCGGCGATCCAAGAGACCCAGTACTTC. The whole variable domain, filled in from reference TRBV28 and TRBJ2-5, reads DVKVTQSSRYLVKRTGEKVFLECVQDMDHENMFWYRQDPGLGLRLIYFSYDVKMKEKGDIPEGYSVSREKKERFSLILESASTNQTSMYLCASSLRSAIQETQYFGPGTRLLVL.

The rearrangement uses TRBV27 and TRBJ2-5, with TRBD2 identical over 13 bases. V lost 6 bases and J lost 1; bases outside the gene matches: 2. The V gene's germline CDR1 is MNHEY and CDR2 SMNVEV (reference sequence). This CDR3 has 15 amino acids. CDR3 nucleotides: TGTGCCAGCAGGGGGACTAGCGGGGCCCAAGAGACCCAGTACTTC. Its protein product is CASRGTSGAQETQYF.

CDR3 residues: CASSQVRLAGGRNNGEQYF. In nucleotides, the CDR3 is TGTGCCAGCAGCCAAGTGAGACTAGCGGGAGGCCGGAATAATGGTGAGCAGTACTTC. This sequence joins TRBV4-2 and TRBJ2-7, with 13 bases lining up with TRBD2. Per the germline V gene, CDR1 is LGHNA and CDR2 is YNFKEQ. The ends lost 1 base at V and 7 bases at J; junction bases unmatched: 16. This CDR3 has 19 residues.

V gene TRBV6-8 combines with J gene TRBJ2-1, with a tentative D call TRBD2 (6 bases). Trimming took off 7 bases at V and 6 bases at J, with 19 bases between the two ends. Germline V CDR1 and CDR2: MNHGY, SAAAGT. The CDR3 consists of 15 residues. The CDR3 DNA reads TGTGCCAGCACGAGGGCTACAGTGGAGGGCAATGAGCAGTTCTTC. This encodes CASTRATVEGNEQFF.

The V call is TRBV11-2, the J call TRBJ2-7; 8 bases align to TRBD1. The trim removed 0 bases at V and 7 bases at J, leaving 8 bases unmatched. Germline CDR1 is SGHAT and CDR2 is FQNNGV. The CDR3 is made up of 15 amino acids. DNA of the CDR3: TGTGCCAGCAGCTTAGACTCTCAGGGGGCGCTTGAGCAGTACGTC. Protein product: CASSLDSQGALEQYV.

The chain uses TRBV28 and TRBJ1-2; D is undetermined. This CDR3 has 19 residues. Looked up from germline, CDR1 is MDHEN and CDR2 is SYDVKM. V dropped 4 bases and J dropped 7 bases, with 31 bases sitting between them. As DNA, the CDR3 is TGTGCCAGCAGTTCTCGAGACCTGTCCAACACGGGAGGTTACGGTGGCTACACCTTC. This encodes CASSSRDLSNTGGYGGYTF.

A few counts support this clonotype. The chain uses TRBV27 and TRBJ1-5; weak D call: TRBD1 (5 bases). Germline V gene data show CDR1 as MNHEY and CDR2 as SMNVEV (reference sequence). The CDR3 is 15 residues long. V shed 7 bases and J shed 11 bases, with 24 bases lying between them. CDR3 region: CASNQNRDPLGAQHF. CDR3 coding DNA: TGTGCCAGCAATCAAAACCGGGACCCGCTGGGGGCCCAGCATTTT.

The chain has TRBV7-9 and TRBJ1-1; D perhaps matches TRBD1 (6 bases). The V gene lost 7 bases and the J gene lost 8 bases, with 17 bases spanning the gap. The CDR3 runs to 13 residues. From germline, CDR1 is SEHNR and CDR2 FQNEAQ (reference sequence). CDR3 in DNA: TGTGCCAGCACCCCAAACGGGGGCTCGGAAGCTTTCTTT. Encoded protein: CASTPNGGSEAFF.

Sample share makes this clonotype medium-sized (0.01 to 0.1%). The CDR3 sequence is CATSDPRAGGPDTQYF. The CDR3 DNA sequence: TGTGCCACCAGTGACCCTCGGGCGGGAGGGCCAGATACGCAGTATTTT. This chain joins TRBV24-1 and TRBJ2-3, with 9 nucleotides matching TRBD2. J was trimmed by 4 bases and V by 4 bases; bases with no gene match: 8. Germline V lookup: CDR1 KGHDR, CDR2 SFDVKD. The length of the CDR3 is 16 residues.

The chain's CDR3 is CASKTGSRSYEQYF. The CDR3 coding sequence is TGTGCCAGCAAAACGGGGTCAAGGAGCTACGAGCAGTACTTC. The chain recombines TRBV7-9 with TRBJ2-7; D is perhaps TRBD2 (5 bases). The CDR3 is 14 amino acids. Per germline, CDR1 SEHNR and CDR2 FQNEAQ (reference sequence). Trimming stripped 7 bases from V and 3 bases from J, with 16 bases between.

CDR3 in DNA: TGCAGCGTTGAATTTCCCGGCTCCTACAATGAGCAGTTCTTC. Its protein product is CSVEFPGSYNEQFF. The gene calls are TRBV29-1 and TRBJ2-1, with D unresolved. Germline CDR1 SQVTM, CDR2 ANQGSEA. This CDR3 contains 14 residues. The V and J ends lost 2 bases and 0 bases respectively, with 8 bases between them.

As concerns this clonotype: A much larger clone sits a single nucleotide away, making a read error possible. The V call is TRBV7-2, the J call TRBJ2-5; possible D gene TRBD2, 6 bases. Germline CDR1 is SGHTA and CDR2 is FQGNSA. The CDR3 sequence is 14 residues long. The DNA of the CDR3 is TGTGCCAGCAGCTTAAAGATTTGGGGGGAGACCCCGTACTTC. Translating gives CASSLKIWGETPYF.

This clonotype was seen a few times. The V and J genes are TRBV6-5 and TRBJ2-5; no reliable D call. Germline CDR1 reads MNHEY; CDR2 reads SVGAGI. This CDR3 comprises 14 residues. The V end lost 7 bases, the J end lost 8 bases, and 20 bases lay between the germline ends. CDR3 in DNA: TGTGCCAGCACTCCCGAGGCGCGGCCCGGAACCCAGTACTTC. Translation: CASTPEARPGTQYF.

The chain is built from TRBV12-3 or TRBV12-4 and TRBJ1-5; 8 bases map to TRBD1. V dropped 6 bases and J dropped 9; count of bases not matched to a gene: 10. The CDR3 extends over 14 amino acids. The CDR3 spells CASSPGQGPGPQHF. As DNA, the CDR3 is TGTGCCAGCAGCCCCGGACAGGGTCCAGGGCCCCAGCATTTT.

This clonotype was observed at least ten times. The chain links TRBV28 to TRBJ2-7; 12 bases line up with TRBD2. Germline V gene data show CDR1 as MDHEN and CDR2 as SYDVKM. Losses at the gene ends were 5 bases for V and 0 bases for J; bases not matched to a gene: 11. This CDR3 spans 18 amino acids. The CDR3 DNA follows: TGTGCCAGCAGTCTCGATCCAGGGGGACTAGCGGGCTCCTACGAGCAGTACTTC. It encodes CASSLDPGGLAGSYEQYF.